This TCR beta chain was documented in a study of cytomegalovirus exposure and HLA in healthy donors. Points from the study as a whole: The authors considered a cluster of highly shared sequence variants likely to be a sequencing artifact. Only CMV serostatus was available as immune exposure information. It was about 150 TCR beta chains that were listed as cytomegalovirus-associated. Diagnosis of cytomegalovirus status made by the classifier reportedly showed high specificity and sensitivity.

V lost 6 bases, J lost 2 bases, and 8 bases stayed unmatched. This CDR3 is 16 amino acids long. Germline V CDR1 and CDR2: MNHEY, SMNVEV (reference sequence). PCR was performed using 60 Vbeta and 13 Jbeta primers. Here immunoSEQ multiplex PCR was the method, and the copy in TCRdb shows in-frame clones only, minus some. The profile shows under 150,000 clones, roughly four fifths of them singletons. A note on this clone: Antigen specificity is unknown.

Sequences were obtained from PBMCs. J is TRBJ2-7 and V is TRBV27, with 12 bases that match TRBD1. This sequence was found in a girl aged 2-10 years in good health and CMV-seronegative. This CDR3 is CASSSGQGALTYEQYF. The CDR3 coding sequence is TGTGCCAGCAGCTCGGGACAGGGGGCCCTTACCTACGAGCAGTACTTC.